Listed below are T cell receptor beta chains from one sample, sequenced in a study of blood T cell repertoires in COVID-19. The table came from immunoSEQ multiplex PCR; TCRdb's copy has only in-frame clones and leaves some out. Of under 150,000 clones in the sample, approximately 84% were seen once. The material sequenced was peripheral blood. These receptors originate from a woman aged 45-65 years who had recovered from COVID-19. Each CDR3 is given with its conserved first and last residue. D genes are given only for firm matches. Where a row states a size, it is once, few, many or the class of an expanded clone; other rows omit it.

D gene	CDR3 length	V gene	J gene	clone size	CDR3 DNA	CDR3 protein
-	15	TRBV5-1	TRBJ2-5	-	TGCGCCAGCAGCTCTCGGCGGGGATTCGGAGAGACCCAGTACTTC	CASSSRRGFGETQYF
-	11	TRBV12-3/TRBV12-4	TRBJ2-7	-	TGTGCCAGCAGAGAGAACTACGAGCAGTACTTC	CASRENYEQYF
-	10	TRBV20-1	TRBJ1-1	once	TGCAGTGCTAGATCGACTGAAGCTTTCTTT	CSARSTEAFF
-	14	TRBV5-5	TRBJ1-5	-	TGTGCCAGCAGCTGGGGGGAGGGAGGTCAGCCCCAGCATTTT	CASSWGEGGQPQHF
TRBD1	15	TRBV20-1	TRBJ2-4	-	TGCAGTGCTAGTCAGGACAGGGCGCCCAAAAACATTCAGTACTTC	CSASQDRAPKNIQYF
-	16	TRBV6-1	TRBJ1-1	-	TGTGCCAGCAGTGAAGGGGGCTTAAGGGGATACACTGAAGCTTTCTTT	CASSEGGLRGYTEAFF
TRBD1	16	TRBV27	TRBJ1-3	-	TGTGCCAGCAGACCCCGACAGGGAAACTCTGGAAACACCATATATTTT	CASRPRQGNSGNTIYF
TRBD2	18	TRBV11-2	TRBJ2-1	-	TGTGCCAGCAGCTCGTCCGGGACTAGCGGGAGATCCTACAATGAGCAGTTCTTC	CASSSSGTSGRSYNEQFF
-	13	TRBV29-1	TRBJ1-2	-	TGCAGCGTCCGTACAGGGCTGAACTATGGCTACACCTTC	CSVRTGLNYGYTF
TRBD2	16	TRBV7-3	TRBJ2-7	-	TGTGCCAGCAGCTTGACTAGCGGGAGTGGAGGCCACGAGCAGTACTTC	CASSLTSGSGGHEQYF
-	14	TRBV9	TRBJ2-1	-	TGTGCCAGCAGCGTATCCGGCGGTAACAATGAGCAGTTCTTC	CASSVSGGNNEQFF
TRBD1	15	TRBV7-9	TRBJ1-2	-	TGTGCCAGCAGCCGCTGGGCTGGGACAGACTATGGCTACACCTTC	CASSRWAGTDYGYTF
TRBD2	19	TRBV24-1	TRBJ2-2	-	TGTGCCACCAGTGATTTGGGAATGCCGGGACTAGCTTCCACCGGGGAGCTGTTTTTT	CATSDLGMPGLASTGELFF
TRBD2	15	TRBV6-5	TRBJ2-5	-	TGTGCCAGCAGACCTAGCGGGGGGGCCGGGGAGACCCAGTACTTC	CASRPSGGAGETQYF
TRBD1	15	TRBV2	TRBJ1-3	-	TGTGCCAGCAGTGAAGGGGGGACAGGGGGAAACACCATATATTTT	CASSEGGTGGNTIYF
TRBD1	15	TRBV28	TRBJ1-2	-	TGTGCCAGCAGAACACGGCACAGGGGGCAGGATGGCTACACCTTC	CASRTRHRGQDGYTF
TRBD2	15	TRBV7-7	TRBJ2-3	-	TGTGCCAGCAGCCGGCTAGCGGGGACAACAGATACGCAGTATTTT	CASSRLAGTTDTQYF
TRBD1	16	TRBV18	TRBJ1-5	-	TGTGCCAGCTCACCCGTGGGACAGGGGGCGAATCAGCCCCAGCATTTT	CASSPVGQGANQPQHF
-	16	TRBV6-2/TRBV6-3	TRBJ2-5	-	TGTGCCAGCAGTTACTCGAGTATAGAACCCCGCCGCGACCAGTACTTC	CASSYSSIEPRRDQYF
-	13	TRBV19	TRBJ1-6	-	TGTGCCAGTAGGGGTACAGGGAATTCACCCCTCCACTTT	CASRGTGNSPLHF
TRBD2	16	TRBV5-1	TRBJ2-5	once	TGCGCCAGCAGCTTGGCGACTAGCGGGGGGCCTGAGACCCAGTACTTC	CASSLATSGGPETQYF
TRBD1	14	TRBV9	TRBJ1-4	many	TGTGCCAGCAGCGTTACAGGGGCTAATGAAAAACTGTTTTTT	CASSVTGANEKLFF
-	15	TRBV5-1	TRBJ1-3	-	TGCGCCAGCAGCTTGGGGGACTTCTCTGGAAACACCATATATTTT	CASSLGDFSGNTIYF
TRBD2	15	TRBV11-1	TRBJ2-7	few	TGTGCCAGCAGCTCCCGTGCGGGGGGCCCGTCGGTGCAGTACTTC	CASSSRAGGPSVQYF
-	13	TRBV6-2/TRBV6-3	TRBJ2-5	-	TGTGCCAGCAGTTACGGCGGACTGGAGACCCAGTACTTC	CASSYGGLETQYF
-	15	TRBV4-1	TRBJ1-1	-	TGCGCCAGCAGCCAAGTGGATTACGGTTCGGGTGAAGCTTTCTTT	CASSQVDYGSGEAFF
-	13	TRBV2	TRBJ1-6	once	TGTGCCAGCAGTGCAGTCGGCGGTTCACCCCTCCACTTT	CASSAVGGSPLHF
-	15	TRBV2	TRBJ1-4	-	TGTGCCAGCAGCGACCCGGGACTTCCGAATGAAAAACTGTTTTTT	CASSDPGLPNEKLFF
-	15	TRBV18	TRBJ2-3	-	TGTGCCAGCTACCAAAGGAGGGCGATTGGGGATACGCAGTATTTT	CASYQRRAIGDTQYF
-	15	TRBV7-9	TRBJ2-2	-	TGTGCCAGCAGCTTAGTCGGCCACGCGGACGGGGAGCTGTTTTTT	CASSLVGHADGELFF
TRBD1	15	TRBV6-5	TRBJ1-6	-	TGTGCCAGCAGTTACGTGGGGACAGGGAATTCACCCCTCCACTTT	CASSYVGTGNSPLHF
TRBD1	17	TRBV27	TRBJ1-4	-	TGTGCCAGCAGTACAGGGGGCGGGCGTCTGGCTAATGAAAAACTGTTTTTT	CASSTGGGRLANEKLFF
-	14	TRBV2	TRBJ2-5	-	TGTGCCAGCAGTGAGTCTTCCCCCCGGGAGACCCAGTACTTC	CASSESSPRETQYF
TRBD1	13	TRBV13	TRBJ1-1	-	TGTGCCAGCAGCTTGTCAGGGGGCACTGAAGCTTTCTTT	CASSLSGGTEAFF
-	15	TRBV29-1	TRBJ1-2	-	TGCAGCGTTGATACTGCGCTTTGGGGGGGTTATGGCTACACCTTC	CSVDTALWGGYGYTF
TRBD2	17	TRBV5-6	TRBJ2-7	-	TGTGCCAGCAGCTTTGGGCTAGCGGGAGGCAGCTCCTACGAGCAGTACTTC	CASSFGLAGGSSYEQYF
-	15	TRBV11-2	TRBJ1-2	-	TGTGCCAGCAGCTTACGGGGGGCGGTCAACTATGGCTACACCTTC	CASSLRGAVNYGYTF
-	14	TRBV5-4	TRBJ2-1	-	TGTGCCAGCAGCCAAGCGGGTCCCTACGATGAGCAGTTCTTC	CASSQAGPYDEQFF
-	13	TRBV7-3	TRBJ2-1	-	TGTGCCAGCAGCTTAGGACTATACAATGAGCAGTTCTTC	CASSLGLYNEQFF
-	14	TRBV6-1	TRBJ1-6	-	TGTGCCAGCAGTGAGTTGGACAGTAATTCACCCCTCCACTTT	CASSELDSNSPLHF